This T cell receptor (beta chain) was recovered during a study of T cell repertoires in cytomegalovirus infection. In the case of this clonotype: As yet, its antigen is unknown.

One entry per CDR3 protein, called by TCRdb with MiXCR from the reads. The sample records about 890,000 distinct CDR3 sequences, less than 35% being singletons. V was clipped by 5 bases and J by 4 bases, with 14 bases between them. CDR1 and CDR2 from the germline V gene are SGHVS and FNYEAQ. The CDR3 is 15 amino acids. This sequence originates from a human donor in good health (CMV status not recorded). Some clones in this sample may be carry-over from other donors' samples. This chain joins TRBV7-6 and TRBJ1-4; maybe TRBD1 (5 bases). The sequenced sample was cultured CD8+ T cells from PBMCs, obtained from culture after CMV antigen stimulation. This CDR3 is CASSQIDSSNEKLFF. In nucleotides, the CDR3 is TGTGCCAGCAGCCAAATCGACAGTAGTAATGAAAAACTGTTTTTT.